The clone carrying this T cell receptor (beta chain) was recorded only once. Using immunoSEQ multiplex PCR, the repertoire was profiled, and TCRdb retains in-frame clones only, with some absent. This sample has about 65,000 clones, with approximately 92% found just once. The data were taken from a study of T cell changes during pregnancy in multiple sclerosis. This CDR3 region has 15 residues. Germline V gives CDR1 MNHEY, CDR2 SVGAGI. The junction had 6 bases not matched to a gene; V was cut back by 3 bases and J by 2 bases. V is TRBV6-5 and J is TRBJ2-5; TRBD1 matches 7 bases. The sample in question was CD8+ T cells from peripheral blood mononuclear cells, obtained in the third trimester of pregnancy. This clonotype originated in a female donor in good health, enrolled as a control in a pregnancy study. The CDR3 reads CASSYFPGQQETQYF. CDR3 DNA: TGTGCCAGCAGTTATTTTCCGGGACAGCAAGAGACCCAGTACTTC.